This T cell receptor (beta chain) came from a study of T cell responses to AZD1222 COVID-19 vaccine. Findings and limits, study-wide: Just a handful of AZD1222 recipients were seropositive at baseline. The sample set comprised mostly white British donors with more females, and clonal diversity was possibly underestimated.

In this sample, this clone turned up once. The antigen is undetermined. Some clones are missing from TCRdb's copy, which holds only in-frame ones; the method was immunoSEQ multiplex PCR. The data show 170,000 or so clones, less than 95% seen once. This clonotype was sampled from an adult in good health. Sequences were derived from peripheral blood, sampled on day 0 of AZD1222 vaccination.

The CDR3 is CASSQSSGGAYEQYF. In DNA form, the CDR3 reads TGTGCCAGCAGCCAGTCTAGCGGGGGGGCGTACGAGCAGTACTTC. The chain carries TRBV7-2 and TRBJ2-7; 12 nucleotides line up with TRBD2. V was pared by 5 bases and J by 4 bases, with 6 bases of the junction left unmatched. CDR3 length equals 15 residues. Germline V gene sequence: CDR1 SGHTA, CDR2 FQGNSA.